The TCR beta chain described here comes from a study of T and B cells in COVID-19 patients. Looking at the study overall: Peripheral blood came from COVID-19 patients with active infection or after recovery. The recovered patients had mostly mild to moderate COVID-19 with outpatient management. Findings and limits, study-wide: Patients with COVID-19 reportedly showed strongly skewed T cell receptor beta variable and joining gene usage. Highly clonal in active COVID-19, TRB repertoires exceeded healthy-donor diversity and richness at recovery.

Germline loops: CDR1 KGHSH, CDR2 LQKENI. There are 15 residues in the CDR3. With 3 bases clipped from V and 2 bases from J, the junction kept 5 bases outside the gene matches. Each TRB amplification used about 250-550 ng of genomic DNA from blood. BIOMED2 TRB-A/B primer pools were used in multiplex TRB PCR. TCRdb redid the calling of the multiplex PCR reads with MiXCR, one entry per CDR3 protein. The table lists roughly 27,000 distinct CDR3 sequences, 32% of them singletons. This clonotype was recorded many times. Its antigen remains unidentified. The specimen was blood. The gene calls are TRBV18 and TRBJ2-7; 9 positions match TRBD1. The clonotype originates from a human donor who had recovered from COVID-19. Written as DNA, the CDR3 is TGTGCCAGCTCACCCTCTGGGACAGGGCCCTACGAGCAGTACTTC. This codes for CASSPSGTGPYEQYF.